The clone carrying this T cell receptor (beta chain) occurred many times. Its specificity is unknown. CDR1 MNHNS and CDR2 SASEGT come from the germline V gene. There are 16 residues in the CDR3. Trimming pared 5 bases from V and 1 base from J, leaving 17 bases between. Each 10 ml fresh peripheral blood draw supplied the PBMCs. The data originate from a study of T cells in Graves' hyperthyroidism and ophthalmopathy. It was RNA transcripts that yielded the amplified TCR beta CDR3 regions. HTBI primers were the set used in a first-round RT-PCR of the TCR CDR3. From the multiplex PCR reads, TCRdb called clonotypes with MiXCR, one entry per CDR3 protein. The data show some 380,000 distinct CDR3 sequences, approximately 15% seen once. Study findings and constraints: Most clonotypes expanded in the thyroid (above 0.001) were also present in blood. Classification by a 13 V-J model distinguished ophthalmopathy from stable hyperthyroidism. Median prediction lead before ophthalmopathy onset was 5 to 7 months with the model.

This TCR was recovered from a man aged 30 to 39 with Graves' hyperthyroidism that later progressed to Graves' ophthalmopathy. V and J are TRBV6-1 and TRBJ1-2, with unresolved D. The specimen sequenced was blood. The CDR3 nucleotides are TGTGCCAGCAGTTTGTACCGGCAGACAATTAACTATGGCTACACCTTC. This encodes CASSLYRQTINYGYTF.